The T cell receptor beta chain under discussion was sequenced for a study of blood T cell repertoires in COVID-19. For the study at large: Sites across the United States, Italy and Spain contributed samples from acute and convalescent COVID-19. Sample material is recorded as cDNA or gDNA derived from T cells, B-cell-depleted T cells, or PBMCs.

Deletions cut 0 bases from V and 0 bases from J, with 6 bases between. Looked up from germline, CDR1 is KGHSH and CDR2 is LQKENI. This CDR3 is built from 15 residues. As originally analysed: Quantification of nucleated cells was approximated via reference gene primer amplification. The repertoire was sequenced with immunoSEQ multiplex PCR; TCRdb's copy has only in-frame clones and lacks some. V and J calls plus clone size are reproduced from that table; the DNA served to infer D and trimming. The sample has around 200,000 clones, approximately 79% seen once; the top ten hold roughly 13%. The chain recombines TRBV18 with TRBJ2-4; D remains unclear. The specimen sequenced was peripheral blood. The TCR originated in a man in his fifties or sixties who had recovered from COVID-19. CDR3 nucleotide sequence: TGTGCCAGCTCACCACCGTTCGTAGCCAAAAACATTCAGTACTTC. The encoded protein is CASSPPFVAKNIQYF.